This T cell receptor (beta chain) is from a study of OX40 agonist ivuxolimab in advanced cancers. This CDR3 has 11 amino acids. Germline values: CDR1 MNHEY, CDR2 SMNVEV (reference sequence). Trimming took off 4 bases at V and 9 bases at J, with 4 bases between the two ends. Drawing of blood for sampling happened at baseline, at cycle 4 day 1, and at cycle 7 day 1. Regarding the study as a whole: Partial responders treated at 0.1-3.0 mg/kg exhibited clonal expansion among the lowest measured.

On this clone itself: Its antigen is not identified.

Assay: immunoSEQ multiplex PCR; the TCRdb copy retains only in-frame clones and omits some. There are tens of thousands of clones in the sample; approximately 91% occur only once, and roughly 15% lies in the top ten. The source material was CD4+ or CD8+ T cells sorted from blood, sampled in a trial of the OX40 agonist ivuxolimab. V gene TRBV27 combines with J gene TRBJ1-6; D call uncertain. The clonotype comes from an adult with an advanced solid tumor such as melanoma, head and neck, liver or kidney cancer. The CDR3 region is CASSSGSPLHF. The CDR3, as DNA: TGTGCCAGCAGTTCCGGTTCACCCCTCCACTTT.